This is a list of T cell receptor beta chains from one sample in a study of vaccination and CD4 T cells after COVID-19. These receptors have no known antigen. In TCRdb, the PCR reads were re-called with MiXCR into one record per CDR3 protein. This sample has 13,000 or so distinct CDR3 sequences; about 46% occur once, and the top ten carry approximately 15%. Source material: CD4+ T cells from blood, cultured in vitro. The receptors originated from a human donor who had recovered from COVID-19. Each CDR3 is given with its conserved first and last residue. D genes are given only for firm matches. The listing skips clone size in some rows; elsewhere it reads once, few, many or a size class.

clone_size	j_call	d_call	v_call	cdr3_aa	cdr3_nt
.	TRBJ2-1	TRBD2	TRBV20-1	CSAPAGGSFDEQFF	TGCAGTGCTCCAGCGGGGGGGAGTTTCGATGAGCAGTTCTTC
few	TRBJ2-3	.	TRBV7-2	CASSLMHRGGGTDTQYF	TGTGCCAGCAGCCTAATGCACAGGGGAGGGGGCACAGATACGCAGTATTTT
few	TRBJ1-1	TRBD1	TRBV20-1	CSARDQRGRATEAFF	TGCAGTGCTAGAGACCAAAGGGGGCGGGCCACTGAAGCTTTCTTT
.	TRBJ1-1	TRBD1	TRBV5-4	CASSAGQGTTEAFF	TGTGCCAGCAGCGCGGGACAGGGAACCACTGAAGCTTTCTTT
.	TRBJ2-7	TRBD2	TRBV6-2/TRBV6-3	CASRLAGGSYEQYF	TGTGCCAGCAGGCTAGCGGGGGGCTCCTACGAGCAGTACTTC
.	TRBJ1-2	TRBD1	TRBV4-1	CASSQTGTGTYGYTF	TGCGCCAGCAGCCAAACGGGGACAGGGACCTATGGCTACACCTTC
.	TRBJ2-3	.	TRBV30	CAWISKGEYTDTQYF	TGTGCCTGGATCTCCAAGGGCGAATACACAGATACGCAGTATTTT
few	TRBJ1-1	.	TRBV6-1	CASRDYGDTEAFF	TGTGCCAGCAGGGACTATGGGGATACTGAAGCTTTCTTT
.	TRBJ1-1	TRBD1	TRBV5-1	CASSPGTGGNTEAFF	TGCGCCAGCAGCCCGGGGACAGGGGGCAACACTGAAGCTTTCTTT
.	TRBJ2-4	.	TRBV4-1	CASSQRILAKNIQYF	TGCGCCAGCAGCCAGCGTATCCTAGCCAAAAACATTCAGTACTTC
.	TRBJ1-5	.	TRBV6-1	CASSAAENQPQHF	TGTGCCAGCAGTGCGGCAGAAAATCAGCCCCAGCATTTT
few	TRBJ1-5	TRBD1	TRBV24-1	CATSQGDQPQHF	TGTGCCACCAGCCAGGGGGATCAGCCCCAGCATTTT
.	TRBJ2-5	.	TRBV7-9	CASSFMGRAETQYF	TGTGCCAGCAGCTTTATGGGCAGGGCGGAGACCCAGTACTTC
few	TRBJ1-6	.	TRBV7-9	CASSRSLGGGSPLHF	TGTGCCAGCAGTCGGAGCTTAGGGGGGGGCTCACCCCTCCACTTT
.	TRBJ1-3	TRBD1	TRBV19	CASRQDRGNSGNTIYF	TGTGCCAGTAGGCAGGACAGGGGGAACTCTGGAAACACCATATATTTT
few	TRBJ2-2	.	TRBV7-9	CASSLRRGRNTGELFF	TGTGCCAGCAGCTTACGGCGGGGACGGAACACCGGGGAGCTGTTTTTT
.	TRBJ2-2	TRBD1	TRBV29-1	CSVLGQSNTGELFF	TGCAGCGTCCTGGGACAGTCAAACACCGGGGAGCTGTTTTTT
few	TRBJ1-6	.	TRBV12-3/TRBV12-4	CASSDSGTLHSPLHF	TGTGCCAGCAGTGACTCCGGGACACTCCATTCACCCCTCCACTTT
.	TRBJ2-3	.	TRBV24-1	CATSEGTSTDTQYF	TGTGCCACCAGTGAGGGGACAAGCACAGATACGCAGTATTTT
.	TRBJ2-5	.	TRBV27	CASSRLVGETQYF	TGTGCCAGCAGTCGACTAGTAGGAGAGACCCAGTACTTC
.	TRBJ1-6	TRBD1	TRBV30	CAVRQGPKDYNSPLHF	TGTGCCGTACGACAGGGACCCAAAGACTATAATTCACCCCTCCACTTT
.	TRBJ1-4	.	TRBV15	CATSRDEVAKLFF	TGTGCCACCAGCAGAGATGAGGTGGCGAAACTGTTTTTT
few	TRBJ2-2	.	TRBV10-1	CASRRVSDTGELFF	TGCGCCAGCAGAAGGGTCTCGGACACCGGGGAGCTGTTTTTT
few	TRBJ2-3	TRBD2	TRBV19	CASSYQRGGGTDTQYF	TGTGCCAGTAGTTACCAGCGGGGGGGCGGCACAGATACGCAGTATTTT
few	TRBJ1-1	.	TRBV7-2	CASSLDRRNTEAFF	TGTGCCAGCAGCCTAGACAGGAGGAACACTGAAGCTTTCTTT
.	TRBJ1-1	.	TRBV19	CASSTEGRRNTEAFF	TGTGCCAGTAGTACTGAGGGGAGAAGGAACACTGAAGCTTTCTTT
.	TRBJ2-5	TRBD1	TRBV11-2	CASSSYRGRVETQYF	TGTGCCAGCAGCTCATACAGGGGGCGGGTGGAGACCCAGTACTTC
few	TRBJ1-1	.	TRBV5-1	CASSLVAGPNTEAFF	TGCGCCAGCAGCTTGGTTGCAGGGCCTAACACTGAAGCTTTCTTT
few	TRBJ1-1	.	TRBV6-1	CASKRGSHLNTEAFF	TGTGCCAGCAAAAGAGGAAGCCATCTGAACACTGAAGCTTTCTTT